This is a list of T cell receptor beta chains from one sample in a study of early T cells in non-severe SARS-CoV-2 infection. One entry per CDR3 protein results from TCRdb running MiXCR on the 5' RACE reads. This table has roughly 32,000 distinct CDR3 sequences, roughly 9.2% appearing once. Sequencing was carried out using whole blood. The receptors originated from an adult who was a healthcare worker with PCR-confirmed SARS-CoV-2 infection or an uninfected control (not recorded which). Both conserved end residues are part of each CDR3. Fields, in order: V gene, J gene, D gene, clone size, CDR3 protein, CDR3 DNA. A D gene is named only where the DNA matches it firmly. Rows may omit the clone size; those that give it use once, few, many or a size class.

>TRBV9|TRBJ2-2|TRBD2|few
CASRGTSAANTGELFF
TGTGCCAGCAGGGGGACTAGCGCTGCGAACACCGGGGAGCTGTTTTTT
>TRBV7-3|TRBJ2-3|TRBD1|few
CASSFGTDKTDTQYF
TGTGCCAGCAGCTTCGGGACAGACAAAACAGATACGCAGTATTTT
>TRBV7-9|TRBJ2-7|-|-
CASSIRDYEQYF
TGTGCCAGCAGCATCCGGGACTACGAGCAGTACTTC
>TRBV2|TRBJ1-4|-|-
CASRKALGGGEKLFF
TGTGCCAGCAGGAAGGCCCTCGGGGGGGGAGAAAAACTGTTTTTT
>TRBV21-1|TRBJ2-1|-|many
CASSPVCGLAGDNEQFF
TGTGCCAGCAGTCCCGTATGCGGACTAGCGGGGGACAATGAGCAGTTCTTC
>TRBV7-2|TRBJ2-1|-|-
CASSLGPLGVKYNEQFF
TGTGCCAGCAGCTTAGGACCACTTGGGGTCAAGTACAATGAGCAGTTCTTC
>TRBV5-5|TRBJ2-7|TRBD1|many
CASSLVPGGNSEQYF
TGTGCCAGCAGCTTGGTGCCAGGGGGCAACTCGGAGCAGTACTTC
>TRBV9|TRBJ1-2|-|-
CASSGDRFTYGYTF
TGTGCCAGCAGCGGCGACAGGTTTACTTATGGCTACACCTTC
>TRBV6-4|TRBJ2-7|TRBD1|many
CASSLLTGGEQYF
TGTGCCAGCAGTCTCTTGACAGGGGGCGAGCAGTACTTC
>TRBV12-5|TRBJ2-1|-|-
CASAPSGWNKQFF
TGTGCTAGTGCCCCGTCGGGCTGGAATAAGCAGTTCTTC
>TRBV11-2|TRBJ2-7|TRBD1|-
CASQQDAPGTAYEQYF
TGTGCCAGCCAGCAGGATGCCCCCGGGACAGCTTACGAGCAGTACTTC